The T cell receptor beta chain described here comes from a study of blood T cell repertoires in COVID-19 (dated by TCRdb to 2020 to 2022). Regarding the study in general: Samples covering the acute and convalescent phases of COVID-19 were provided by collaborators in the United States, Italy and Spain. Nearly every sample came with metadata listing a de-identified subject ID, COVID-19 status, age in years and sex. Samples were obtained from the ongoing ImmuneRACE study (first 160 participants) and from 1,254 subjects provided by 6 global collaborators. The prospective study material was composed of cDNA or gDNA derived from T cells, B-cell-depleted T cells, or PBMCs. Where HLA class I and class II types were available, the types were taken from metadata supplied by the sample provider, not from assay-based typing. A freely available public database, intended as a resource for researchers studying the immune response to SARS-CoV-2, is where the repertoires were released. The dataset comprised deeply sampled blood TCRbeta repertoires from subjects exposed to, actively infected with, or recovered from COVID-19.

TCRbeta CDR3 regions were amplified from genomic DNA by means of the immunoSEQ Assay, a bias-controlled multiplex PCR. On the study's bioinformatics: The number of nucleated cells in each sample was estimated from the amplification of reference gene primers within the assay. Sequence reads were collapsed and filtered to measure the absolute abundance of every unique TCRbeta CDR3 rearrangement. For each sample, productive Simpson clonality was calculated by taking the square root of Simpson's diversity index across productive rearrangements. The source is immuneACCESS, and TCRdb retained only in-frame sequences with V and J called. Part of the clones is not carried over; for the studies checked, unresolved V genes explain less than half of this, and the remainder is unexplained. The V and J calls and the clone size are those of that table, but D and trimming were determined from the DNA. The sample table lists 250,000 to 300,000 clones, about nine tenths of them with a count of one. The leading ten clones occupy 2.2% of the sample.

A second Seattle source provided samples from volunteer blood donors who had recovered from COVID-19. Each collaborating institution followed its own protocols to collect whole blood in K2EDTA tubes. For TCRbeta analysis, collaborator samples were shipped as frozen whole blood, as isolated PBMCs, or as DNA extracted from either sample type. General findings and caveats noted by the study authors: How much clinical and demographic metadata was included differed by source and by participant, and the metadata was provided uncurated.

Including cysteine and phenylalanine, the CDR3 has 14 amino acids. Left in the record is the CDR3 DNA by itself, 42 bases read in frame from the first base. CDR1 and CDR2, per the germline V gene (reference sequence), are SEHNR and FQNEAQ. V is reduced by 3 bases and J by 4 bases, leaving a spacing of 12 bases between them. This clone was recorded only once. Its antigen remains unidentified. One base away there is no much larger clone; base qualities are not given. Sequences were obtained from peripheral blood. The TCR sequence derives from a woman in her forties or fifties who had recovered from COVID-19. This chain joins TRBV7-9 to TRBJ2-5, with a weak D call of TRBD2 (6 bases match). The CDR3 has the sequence CASSFINGRETQYF. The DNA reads TGTGCCAGCAGCTTCATAAACGGGAGAGAGACCCAGTACTTC.